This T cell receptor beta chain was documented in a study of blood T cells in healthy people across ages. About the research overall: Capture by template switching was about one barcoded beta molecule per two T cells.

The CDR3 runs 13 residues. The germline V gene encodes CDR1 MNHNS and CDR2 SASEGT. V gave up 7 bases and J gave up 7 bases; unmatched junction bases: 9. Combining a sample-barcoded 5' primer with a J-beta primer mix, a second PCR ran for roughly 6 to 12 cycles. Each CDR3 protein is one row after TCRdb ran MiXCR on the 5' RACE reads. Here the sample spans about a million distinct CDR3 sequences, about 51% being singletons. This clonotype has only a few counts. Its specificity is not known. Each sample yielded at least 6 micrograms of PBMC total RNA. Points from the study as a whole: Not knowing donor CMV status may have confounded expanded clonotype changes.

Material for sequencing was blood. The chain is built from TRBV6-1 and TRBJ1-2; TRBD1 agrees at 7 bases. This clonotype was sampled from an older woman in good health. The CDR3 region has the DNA TGTGCCAGCAACCCTACAGGGGCGGCTGGCTACACCTTC. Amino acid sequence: CASNPTGAAGYTF.